Reported below is one TCR beta chain. These data originate in a study of blood T cell repertoires in COVID-19. Study in general: Acute and convalescent COVID-19 specimens originated in the United States, Italy and Spain.

Germline trimming cut 2 bases from V and 3 bases from J; bases unmatched to any gene: 2. Per the germline V gene, CDR1 is ENHRY and CDR2 is SYGVKD. The CDR3 covers 15 residues. The assay was immunoSEQ multiplex PCR, and TCRdb's table has in-frame clones only and misses some. This sample has over 400,000 clones, with roughly 90% found just once. This chain uses TRBV10-3 with TRBJ1-5, with 9 bases identical to TRBD1. Material: peripheral blood. This receptor was taken from a woman between 25 and 40 years old with active or convalescent COVID-19. This CDR3 is CAISEGQGINQPQHF. The CDR3 DNA is TGTGCCATCAGTGAGGGACAGGGGATCAATCAGCCCCAGCATTTT.